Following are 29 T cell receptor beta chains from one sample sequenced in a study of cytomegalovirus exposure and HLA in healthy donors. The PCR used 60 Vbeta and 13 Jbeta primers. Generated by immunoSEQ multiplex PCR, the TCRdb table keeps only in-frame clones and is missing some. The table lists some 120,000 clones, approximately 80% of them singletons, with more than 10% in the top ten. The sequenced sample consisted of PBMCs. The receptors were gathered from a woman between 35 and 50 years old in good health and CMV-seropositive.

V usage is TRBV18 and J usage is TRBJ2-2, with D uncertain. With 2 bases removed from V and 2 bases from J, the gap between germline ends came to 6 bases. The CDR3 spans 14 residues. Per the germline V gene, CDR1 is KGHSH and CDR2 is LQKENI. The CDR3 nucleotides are TGTGCCAGCTCACCATTCAAAAACACCGGGGAGCTGTTTTTT. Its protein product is CASSPFKNTGELFF.

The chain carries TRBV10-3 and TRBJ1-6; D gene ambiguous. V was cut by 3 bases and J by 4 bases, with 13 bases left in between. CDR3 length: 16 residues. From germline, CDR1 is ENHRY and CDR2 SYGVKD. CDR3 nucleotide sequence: TGTGCCATCAGTGATTATCGGCAGGAATATAATTCACCCCTCCACTTT. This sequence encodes CAISDYRQEYNSPLHF.

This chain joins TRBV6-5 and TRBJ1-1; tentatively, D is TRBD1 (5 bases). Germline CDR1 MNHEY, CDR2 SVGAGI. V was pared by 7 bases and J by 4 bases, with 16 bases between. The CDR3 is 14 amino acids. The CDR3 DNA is TGTGCCAGCATCCCGATCGGACACGCCACTGAAGCTTTCTTT. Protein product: CASIPIGHATEAFF.

The CDR3 reads CAWSVGGTWDTQYF. The CDR3 region has the DNA TGTGCCTGGAGTGTGGGCGGGACCTGGGATACGCAGTATTTT. The chain carries TRBV30 and TRBJ2-3; possible D gene TRBD2, 6 bases. Trimming took 0 bases from V and 6 from J, leaving 13 bases between them. The CDR3 is 14 residues long. Germline V gives CDR1 GTSNPN, CDR2 SVGIG (reference sequence).

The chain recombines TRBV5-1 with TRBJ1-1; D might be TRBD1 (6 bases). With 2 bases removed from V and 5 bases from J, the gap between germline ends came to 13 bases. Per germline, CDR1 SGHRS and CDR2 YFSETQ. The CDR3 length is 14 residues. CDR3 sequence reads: CASSFGGGRTEAFF. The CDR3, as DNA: TGCGCCAGCAGCTTCGGGGGGGGCAGAACTGAAGCTTTCTTT.

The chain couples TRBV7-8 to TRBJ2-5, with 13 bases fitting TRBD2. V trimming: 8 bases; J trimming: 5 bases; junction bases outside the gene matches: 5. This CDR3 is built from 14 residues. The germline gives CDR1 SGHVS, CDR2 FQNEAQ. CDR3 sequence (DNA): TGTGCCAGCGCCACTAGCGGGGGGGCCGAGACCCAGTACTTC. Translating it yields CASATSGGAETQYF.

The CDR3 DNA reads as TGTGCCACCGAAGGAACTAGACCACAAGAGACCCAGTACTTC. The encoded protein is CATEGTRPQETQYF. The chain recombines TRBV2 with TRBJ2-5, with D possibly being TRBD2 (5 bases). This CDR3 comprises 14 residues. V lost 10 bases, J lost 2 bases, and 17 bases lay in between. The V gene's germline CDR1 is SNHLY and CDR2 FYNNEI.

In DNA form, the CDR3 reads TGTGCCAGCAGTTACTCTTCGGGGTTGACTAGCCCTGAGCAGTTCTTC. Its protein is CASSYSSGLTSPEQFF. The chain couples TRBV6-5 to TRBJ2-1, with 7 positions matching TRBD2. CDR3 length equals 16 residues. CDR1 and CDR2 (germline): MNHEY, SVGAGI. J lost 9 bases, V lost 0 bases, and 11 bases had no gene match.

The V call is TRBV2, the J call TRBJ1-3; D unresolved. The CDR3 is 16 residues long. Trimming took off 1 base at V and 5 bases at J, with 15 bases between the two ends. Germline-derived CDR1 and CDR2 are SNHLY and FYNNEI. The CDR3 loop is CASSEGGTIGRNTIYF. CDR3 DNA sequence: TGTGCCAGCAGTGAAGGTGGAACTATCGGTAGAAACACCATATATTTT.

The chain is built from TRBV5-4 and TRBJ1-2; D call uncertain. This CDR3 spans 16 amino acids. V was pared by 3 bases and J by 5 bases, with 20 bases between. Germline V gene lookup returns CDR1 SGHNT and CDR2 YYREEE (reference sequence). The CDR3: CASSSFYREGLYGYTF. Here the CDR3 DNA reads TGTGCCAGCAGCTCATTTTACCGCGAGGGCCTATATGGCTACACCTTC.

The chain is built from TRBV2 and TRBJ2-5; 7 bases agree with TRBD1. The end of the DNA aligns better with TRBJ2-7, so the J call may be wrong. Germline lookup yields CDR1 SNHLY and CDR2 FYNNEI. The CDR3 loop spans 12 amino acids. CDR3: CASRTGSHEQYF. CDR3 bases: TGTGCCAGCAGGACAGGGTCCCACGAGCAGTACTTC.

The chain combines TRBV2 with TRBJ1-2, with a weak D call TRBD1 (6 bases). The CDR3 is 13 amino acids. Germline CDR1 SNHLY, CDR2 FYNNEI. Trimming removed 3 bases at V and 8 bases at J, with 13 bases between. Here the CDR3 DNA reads TGTGCCAGCAGTGACAACAGGGTAGCGGGCTACACCTTC. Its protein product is CASSDNRVAGYTF. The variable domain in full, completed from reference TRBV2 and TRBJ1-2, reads EPEVTQTPSHQVTQMGQEVILRCVPISNHLYFYWYRQILGQKVEFLVSFYNNEISEKSEIFDDQFSVERPDGSNFTLKIRSTKLEDSAMYFCASSDNRVAGYTFGSGTRLTVV.

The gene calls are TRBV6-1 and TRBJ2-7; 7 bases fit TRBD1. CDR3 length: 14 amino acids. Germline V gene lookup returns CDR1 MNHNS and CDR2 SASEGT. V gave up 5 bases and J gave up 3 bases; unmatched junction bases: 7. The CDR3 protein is CASSHRDRHYEQYF. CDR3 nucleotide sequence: TGTGCCAGCAGTCACCGGGACAGACACTACGAGCAGTACTTC.

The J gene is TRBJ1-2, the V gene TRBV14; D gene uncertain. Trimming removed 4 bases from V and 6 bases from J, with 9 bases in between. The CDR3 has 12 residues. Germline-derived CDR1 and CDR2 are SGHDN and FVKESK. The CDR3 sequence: CASSRSRDGYTF. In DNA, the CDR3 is TGTGCCAGCAGCCGTTCTAGAGATGGCTACACCTTC.

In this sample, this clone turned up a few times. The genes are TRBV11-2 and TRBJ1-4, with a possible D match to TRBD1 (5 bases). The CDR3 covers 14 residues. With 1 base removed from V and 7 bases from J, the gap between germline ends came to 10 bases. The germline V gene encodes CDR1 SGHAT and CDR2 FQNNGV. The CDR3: CASSLGGVGEKLFF. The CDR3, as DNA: TGTGCCAGCAGCTTAGGGGGGGTCGGTGAAAAACTGTTTTTT. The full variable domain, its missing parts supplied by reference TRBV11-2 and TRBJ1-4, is EAGVAQSPRYKIIEKRQSVAFWCNPISGHATLYWYQQILGQGPKLLIQFQNNGVVDDSQLPKDRFSAERLKGVDSTLKIQPAKLEDSAVYLCASSLGGVGEKLFFGSGTQLSVL.

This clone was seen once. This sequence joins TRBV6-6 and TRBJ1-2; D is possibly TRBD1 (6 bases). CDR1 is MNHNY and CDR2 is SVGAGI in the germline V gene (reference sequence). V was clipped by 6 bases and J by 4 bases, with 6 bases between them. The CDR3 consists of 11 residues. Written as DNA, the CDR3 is TGTGCCAGCAGGGACAGCTATGGCTACACCTTC. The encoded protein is CASRDSYGYTF.

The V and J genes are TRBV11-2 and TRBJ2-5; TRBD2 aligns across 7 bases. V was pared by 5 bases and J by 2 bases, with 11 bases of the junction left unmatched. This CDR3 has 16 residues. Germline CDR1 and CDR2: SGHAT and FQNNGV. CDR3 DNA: TGTGCCAGCAGCCTTAAAAGCGGGGCTATTCAAGAGACCCAGTACTTC. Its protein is CASSLKSGAIQETQYF.

The CDR3, as DNA: TGCGCCAGCAGCCATTGGGGGGGTGAAGCTTTCTTT. Its translation is CASSHWGGEAFF. The chain uses TRBV5-1 and TRBJ1-1, with D possibly being TRBD1 (5 bases). This CDR3 contains 12 residues. The germline V gene has CDR1 SGHRS and CDR2 YFSETQ. The ends were cut back, 4 bases at V and 7 bases at J, with 11 bases in the middle.

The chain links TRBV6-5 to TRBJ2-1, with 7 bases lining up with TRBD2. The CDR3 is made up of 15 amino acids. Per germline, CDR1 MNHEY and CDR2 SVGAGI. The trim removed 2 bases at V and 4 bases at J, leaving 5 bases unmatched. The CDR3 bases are TGTGCCAGCAGTTACGGCGGGGGACTGTACAATGAGCAGTTCTTC. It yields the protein CASSYGGGLYNEQFF.

CDR3 in DNA: TGTGCCTGGAGTCAGGGAAGCTCTGGAAACACCATATATTTT. Amino acid sequence: CAWSQGSSGNTIYF. The chain joins TRBV30 to TRBJ1-3; D is possibly TRBD1 (5 bases). Germline lookup yields CDR1 GTSNPN and CDR2 SVGIG (reference sequence). The CDR3 length is 14 residues. Trimming took 2 bases from V and 0 from J, leaving 8 bases between them.

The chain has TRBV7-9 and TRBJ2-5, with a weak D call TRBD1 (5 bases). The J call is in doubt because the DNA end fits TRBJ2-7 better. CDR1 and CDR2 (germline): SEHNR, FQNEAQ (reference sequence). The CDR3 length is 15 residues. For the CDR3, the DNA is TGTGCCAGCAGCAAAAACAGGCTGGAAGGTTACGAGCAGTACTTC. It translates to CASSKNRLEGYEQYF.

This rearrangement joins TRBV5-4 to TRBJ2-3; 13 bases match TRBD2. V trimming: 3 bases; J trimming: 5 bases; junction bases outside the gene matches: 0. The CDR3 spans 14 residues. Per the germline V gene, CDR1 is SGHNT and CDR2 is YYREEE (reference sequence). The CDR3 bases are TGTGCCAGCAGCTGGACTAGCGGGGGAGATACGCAGTATTTT. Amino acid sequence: CASSWTSGGDTQYF.

The CDR3 loop is CASSNGQTPNTGELFF. The CDR3 coding sequence is TGTGCCAGTAGTAACGGACAGACCCCGAACACCGGGGAGCTGTTTTTT. The chain combines TRBV19 with TRBJ2-2; possible D gene TRBD1, 6 bases. The CDR3 loop spans 16 amino acids. Trimming removed 4 bases from V and 0 bases from J, with 12 bases in between. Germline CDR1 and CDR2: LNHDA and SQIVND (reference sequence). Supplemented by reference TRBV19 and TRBJ2-2, the full variable domain reads DGGITQSPKYLFRKEGQNVTLSCEQNLNHDAMYWYRQDPGQGLRLIYYSQIVNDFQKGDIAEGYSVSREKKESFPLTVTSAQKNPTAFYLCASSNGQTPNTGELFFGEGSRLTVL.

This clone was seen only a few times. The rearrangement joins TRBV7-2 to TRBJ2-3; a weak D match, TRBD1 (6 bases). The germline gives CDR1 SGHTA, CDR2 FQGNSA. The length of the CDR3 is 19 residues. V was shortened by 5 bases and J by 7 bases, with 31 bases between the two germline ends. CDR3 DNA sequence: TGTGCCAGCAGCCCCAGGGGCAGGGCTTTACGCGATGGGGCTCATACGCAGTATTTT. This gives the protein CASSPRGRALRDGAHTQYF.

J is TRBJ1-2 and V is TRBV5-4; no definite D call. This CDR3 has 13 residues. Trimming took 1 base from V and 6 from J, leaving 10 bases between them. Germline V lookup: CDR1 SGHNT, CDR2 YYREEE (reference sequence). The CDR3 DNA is TGTGCCAGCAGCTTGTGGGCAGAGAATGGCTACACCTTC. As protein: CASSLWAENGYTF. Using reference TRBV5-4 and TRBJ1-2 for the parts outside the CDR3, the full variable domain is ETGVTQSPTHLIKTRGQQVTLRCSSQSGHNTVSWYQQALGQGPQFIFQYYREEENGRGNFPPRFSGLQFPNYSSELNVNALELDDSALYLCASSLWAENGYTFGSGTRLTVV.

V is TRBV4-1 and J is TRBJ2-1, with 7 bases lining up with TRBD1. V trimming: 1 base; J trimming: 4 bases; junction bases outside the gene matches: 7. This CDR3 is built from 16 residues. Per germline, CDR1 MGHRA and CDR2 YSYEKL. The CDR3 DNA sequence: TGCGCCAGCAGCCAAGGATTAGGGACAGCTTACAATGAGCAGTTCTTC. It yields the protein CASSQGLGTAYNEQFF.

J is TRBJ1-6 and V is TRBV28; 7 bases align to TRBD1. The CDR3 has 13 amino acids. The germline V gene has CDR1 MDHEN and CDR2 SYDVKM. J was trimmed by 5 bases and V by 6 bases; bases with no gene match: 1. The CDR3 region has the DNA TGTGCCAGCAGGGGACAGAATAATTCACCCCTCCACTTT. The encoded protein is CASRGQNNSPLHF.

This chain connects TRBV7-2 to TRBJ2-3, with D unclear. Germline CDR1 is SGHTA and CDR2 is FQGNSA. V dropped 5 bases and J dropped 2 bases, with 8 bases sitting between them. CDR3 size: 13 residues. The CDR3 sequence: CASSTPNTDTQYF. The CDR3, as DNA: TGTGCCAGCAGCACCCCTAACACAGATACGCAGTATTTT.

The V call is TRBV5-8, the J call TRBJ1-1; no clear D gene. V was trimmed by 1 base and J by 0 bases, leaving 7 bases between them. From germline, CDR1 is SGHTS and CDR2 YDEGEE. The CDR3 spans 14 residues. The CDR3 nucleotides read TGTGCCAGCAGCTTGTGGGCCATGAACACTGAAGCTTTCTTT. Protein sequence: CASSLWAMNTEAFF.